This T cell receptor beta chain is from a study of cytomegalovirus exposure and HLA in healthy donors (dated by TCRdb to about 2017). With respect to the entire study: According to an earlier analysis of a few hundred of the donors, about 179 million T cells yielded 120 million or so unique TCR beta sequences and roughly 280 Gb of sequence data. Approximately 310 gigabases of sequencing data and approximately 91 million unique TCR sequences made up an early release that covered some 640 HLA-typed donors. The genetic ancestry cluster associated with self-reported Caucasian donors included 70% to 85% of the 398 genotyped donors. The study aimed to test whether signatures of past pathogen exposure could be identified by cataloging public T cell receptors. The T cell repertoires of 670 or so subjects were profiled by immunosequencing and related to cytomegalovirus serostatus. Along with the approximately 700-subject first cohort, a separate validation cohort of approximately 110 different subjects was used. To predict cytomegalovirus infection status, the study combined high-throughput TCR immunosequencing, statistical association of individual TCRs with disease status, and machine learning. In a later analysis, previously published TCR beta repertoires from about 640 donors were re-analyzed and high-resolution HLA genotyping was added so that TCR occurrence patterns could be studied. Rather than drawing on any new phenotypic data, the later analysis identified candidate immune exposures from TCR beta sequences and the way those sequences occurred across donors. An earlier analysis of 587 of the donors used high-throughput TCR beta sequencing to judge whether each TCR beta V gene segment behaved as functional or pseudogenic. Donor age, sex, ethnicity and CMV serostatus were collected together with the repertoire data. A later genetic analysis used genome-wide SNP genotypes for about three fifths of the 666 donors, treating that subset as a discovery cohort. Every discovery cohort repertoire had been produced on one sequencing platform. HLA typing covered class I and class II loci at four-digit resolution. Typing coverage differed by locus: A, B, C, DRB1 and DQB1 were typed in about 629-630 donors, DQA1 in roughly 500, DPA1 in around 580, and DPB1 in 400 to 480. Several DR-DQ haplotypes were treated as single units for association and clustering because of strong linkage in the cohort. Across about 380 genotyped donors of the cohort, an average of about 250,000 unique TCR beta nucleotide sequences per donor were sequenced, and around 19% of those sequences were non-productive.

The cohort consisted of 650 to 850 healthy bone marrow donors. At the time of sampling, every cohort member was nominally healthy, though immune exposures that went unrecorded were likely present. The donor was CMV seronegative and belonged to the group of several hundred seronegative cohort members. Every donor gave a peripheral blood sample, and the peripheral blood mononuclear cells from that sample were used for TCR beta sequencing. The Qiagen DNeasy Blood Extraction Kit was used to extract genomic DNA from the blood cell samples. Study-wide conclusions, independent of this receptor: Because the 87-base-pair reads could not distinguish some IMGT-functional V segments, including TRBV6-2 and TRBV6-3, those segments were excluded. According to a later analysis, TCR association rates differed among HLA loci, with DRB1 alleles showing the most associated TCRs and HLA-C alleles showing the fewest. In a later genetic analysis, a missense DCLRE1C variant was associated with V-gene and J-gene trimming of TCR beta chains, and the association was replicated in an independent cohort. Linkage disequilibrium might explain the correlated functional status among segregating V segments, but an unknown experimental factor could not be ruled out. The earlier analysis of approximately 540 of the donors excluded 15 to 20 rarely observed V segments, including chromosome 9 orphons, because counts were too low. Only TCR beta chains were sequenced in this cohort, and the absence of alpha or paired-chain data limited detectable features. A further reported finding was that TCR beta sequences accurately predicted the HLA-A and HLA-B alleles for most subjects in the first cohort. In vitro tests confirmed that a few of the cytomegalovirus-associated TCR beta chains recognize cytomegalovirus antigens. Because some donors lacked HLA typing at each locus, the association tests relied only on the typed subset. In a later genetic analysis, fewer N-insertions in productive TCRs were reported among donors in an Asian-associated ancestry cluster than the roughly 710-donor mean. In a later analysis, most CMV-associated TCR beta chains were found to appear HLA-restricted, with HLA associations seemingly driven largely by CMV exposure. The only immune exposure information available for the cohort was CMV serostatus. A total of 164 TCR beta chains were listed by the study as associated with cytomegalovirus. The authors suggested that the approach could potentially be extended to other disease states and immunological phenotypes. At a false discovery rate of 0.05, a later analysis linked 15,000 to 20,000 TCR beta sequences to specific HLA alleles. In a later analysis, HLA-associated TCR beta chains showed more clonal expansion and lower generation probabilities than non-associated chains that were equally common. Broadly in line with IMGT annotations, most TCR beta V segments showed up in productive rearrangements about 90% or about 30% of the time in an earlier analysis of a few hundred of the donors. A cluster of highly shared sequence variants was judged likely to represent a technical artifact of the sequencing pipeline. Sequencing depth was assumed to be roughly uniform across donors in the presence/absence analyses, though that assumption may not hold. A later analysis reported that several top co-occurrence clusters appeared linked to parvovirus B19, influenza, CMV and Epstein-Barr virus. Assigning TCR associations to individual alleles was difficult when HLA alleles, especially DR and DQ, strongly co-occurred. Most TCR sequences were seen in very few donors, while some public TCRs were found in many individuals. The classifier was reported to diagnose cytomegalovirus status with high specificity and sensitivity in both the original and validation cohorts.

Cut back by 0 bases and 3 bases, the V and J ends lie 12 bases apart. CDR1 and CDR2 are read off the germline V gene as LGHNA and YNFKEQ. The CDR3 contains 15 residues, cysteine and phenylalanine counted. The kept DNA is CDR3 alone, 45 bases in frame from the first base. The method behind the library was the immunoSEQ multiplex PCR assay. A mixture of 60 forward primers for TCR Vbeta segments and 13 reverse primers for TCR Jbeta segments was used in the multiplex PCR. A multiplex PCR assay on genomic DNA amplified the CDR3 region of rearranged TCR beta genes. The Illumina HiSeq System was used to sequence the amplified TCR beta libraries as 87-base-pair reads. Concerning the study's data processing: In a later analysis, some 80 million unique TCR beta chains were counted across the 650 to 750 repertoires, and roughly 11 million of these chains were shared by at least two donors. Raw reads were error-corrected and collapsed into unique sequences with a nearest-neighbor algorithm that merged closely related sequences to remove PCR and sequencing errors. Alignment of CDR3 sequences to IMGT reference sequences was used to assign V, D and J gene segments. For a sequence to be retained, at least a six-nucleotide match to both a V gene segment and a J gene segment was required. A rearrangement counted as productive if the CDR3 had no stop codons and remained in frame with V and J, and every other rearrangement counted as non-productive. Following IMGT convention, CDR3 was defined as the stretch from the second conserved V-encoded cysteine to the conserved J-encoded phenylalanine. The earlier analysis of roughly 590 of the donors excluded sequences that lacked an unambiguous match to a single V gene segment. An earlier analysis of under 750 of the donors called V segments functional above 56.7% productive rearrangements and segregating when the between-donor standard deviation exceeded 5%. A statistical classification framework was built to diagnose cytomegalovirus status from the catalog of TCR beta chain sequences. In a later analysis, TCR nucleotide sequences were compared against IMGT/GENE-DB human TR gene sequences so that V and J genes could be assigned. In a later analysis, CDR3 sequences and most-parsimonious VDJ recombination scenarios were assigned using the TCRdist pipeline. In a later analysis, each TCR beta chain was defined by its CDR3 amino acid sequence together with its V-gene family, and reads without a unique V-gene family were excluded. In a later analysis, 450 to 600 highly shared, low-generation-probability nucleotide sequences were removed to address suspected cross-contamination and a sequencing artifact. In a later analysis, a clonal expansion index for each public chain was calculated from normalized within-repertoire ranks of inferred template counts. In a later analysis, generation probabilities were computed using a VDJ recombination model fitted to out-of-frame rearrangements, and the results were checked against IGoR. In a later analysis, TCR-TCR, TCR-HLA and TCR-CMV co-occurrence was scored with hypergeometric tests, and a repertoire-size bias correction was applied to TCR pairs. In a later analysis, false discovery rates were estimated by permuting HLA or CMV assignments 20 times. In a later analysis, co-occurring TCRs were grouped using DBSCAN, with TCRdist sequence similarity added in when clustering inside HLA-allele-positive subsets. Co-occurrence clustering excluded repertoires with fewer than 30,000 or more than 120,000 public chains, plus five with anomalous nucleotide sharing. The clones in this table, taken by TCRdb from immuneACCESS, are in-frame only. Not every clone is retained; where verified, under half of the shortfall comes from an unresolved V gene, and the cause of the rest is unknown. That table furnishes V, J and clone size, whereas the DNA furnished D and trimming. The sample profile shows 180,000 or so clones; 75% to 80% of them were found once. The ten largest clones represent approximately 2.9% of the sample.

This clone came up a few times. Its specific antigen is unknown. Base qualities are not recorded, but no much larger clone differs from it by a single base. This TCR was recovered from a female donor in good health and CMV-seronegative. The specimen was PBMCs. The rearranged chain carries TRBV4-2 and TRBJ2-7, with no confident D gene call. At the DNA level, the sequence is TGTGCCAGCAGCCAAGATGAAGAGGCCAGCTACGAGCAGTACTTC. This codes for CASSQDEEASYEQYF.